This TCR beta chain emerged from a study of blood T cell repertoires in COVID-19. Overall study context: Sources were T cells, B-cell-depleted T cells, or PBMCs; the material itself was cDNA or gDNA.

The CDR3 totals 13 residues. V was cut by 3 bases and J by 1 base, with 5 bases left in between. Germline assignment: CDR1 SGHDT and CDR2 YYEEEE. This clone occurred a few times. In the original processing: Reference gene primer amplification in the assay estimated nucleated cell counts. The protocol was immunoSEQ multiplex PCR, while the TCRdb copy is restricted to in-frame clones and leaves out a portion. The V and J calls and clone size are taken from that table; D and trimming were inferred from the DNA. The sample lists 150,000 or so clones; approximately 75% were seen once. The rearrangement joins TRBV5-6 to TRBJ1-5; D is ambiguous. This receptor was obtained from a human donor in a cohort sampled during active COVID-19. Sequencing input: peripheral blood. CDR3 residues: CASSSYSNQPQHF. The CDR3 region has the DNA TGTGCCAGCAGCTCCTACAGCAATCAGCCCCAGCATTTT. The full variable domain, completed using reference TRBV5-6 and TRBJ1-5, is DAGVTQSPTHLIKTRGQQVTLRCSPKSGHDTVSWYQQALGQGPQFIFQYYEEEERQRGNFPDRFSGHQFPNYSSELNVNALLLGDSALYLCASSSYSNQPQHFGDGTRLSIL.